The 25 T cell receptor beta chains below were found in one sample sequenced in a study of T cells after somatic rescue of genetic block. TCRdb keeps only in-frame clones here, not all; method: immunoSEQ multiplex PCR. This table has 70,000 or so clones, 92% appearing once. The specimen sequenced was peripheral blood mononuclear cells (PBMCs). The receptors originated from a man in his forties.

The chain combines TRBV18 with TRBJ2-1, with 11 bases aligning to TRBD1. V was pared by 3 bases and J by 1 base, with 5 bases of the junction left unmatched. Germline V gene data show CDR1 as KGHSH and CDR2 as LQKENI. CDR3 length: 17 amino acids. CDR3 coding DNA: TGTGCCAGCTCACCGTGGGGACAGGGGGTTTCCTACAATGAGCAGTTCTTC. It specifies CASSPWGQGVSYNEQFF.

Only a few counts were recorded for this clone. This sequence joins TRBV19 and TRBJ1-2, with D uncertain. The CDR3 is made up of 14 amino acids. Deletions cut 7 bases from V and 5 bases from J, with 17 bases between. Germline assignment: CDR1 LNHDA and CDR2 SQIVND (reference sequence). The chain's CDR3 is CASNHRRVNYGYTF. The CDR3, as DNA: TGTGCCAGTAATCACCGACGGGTCAATTATGGCTACACCTTC.

This clone appeared a few times. The J gene is TRBJ1-5, the V gene TRBV7-9; D uncertain. Looked up from germline, CDR1 is SEHNR and CDR2 is FQNEAQ (reference sequence). The CDR3 length is 13 residues. Trimming pared 2 bases from V and 3 bases from J, leaving 5 bases between. CDR3 sequence: CASSLNFNQPQHF. The CDR3, as DNA: TGTGCCAGCAGCTTAAACTTCAATCAGCCCCAGCATTTT. The full variable domain, in which reference TRBV7-9 and TRBJ1-5 provide the parts outside the CDR3, is DTGVSQNPRHKITKRGQNVTFRCDPISEHNRLYWYRQTLGQGPEFLTYFQNEAQLEKSRLLSDRFSAERPKGSFSTLEIQRTEQGDSAMYLCASSLNFNQPQHFGDGTRLSIL.

The chain combines TRBV18 with TRBJ2-2; TRBD1 is a possible D gene (5 bases). Germline CDR1 KGHSH, CDR2 LQKENI. The ends were cut back, 2 bases at V and 6 bases at J, with 10 bases in the middle. This CDR3 has 14 amino acids. CDR3 in DNA: TGTGCCAGCTCACCAATAGGGGTTGCCGGGGAGCTGTTTTTT. Encoded protein: CASSPIGVAGELFF.

This clone was observed a handful of times. The J gene is TRBJ1-2, the V gene TRBV11-2; D is unresolved. Trimming took 8 bases from V and 8 from J, leaving 9 bases between them. Germline V lookup: CDR1 SGHAT, CDR2 FQNNGV. The CDR3 has 10 residues. In DNA form, the CDR3 reads TGTGCCAGCGAAGGGAGGGGCTACACCTTC. Translation gives CASEGRGYTF.

The V gene is TRBV19, the J gene TRBJ1-2; 11 bases match TRBD1. This CDR3 has 15 residues. The junction had 9 bases not matched to a gene; V was cut back by 4 bases and J by 8 bases. Germline assignment: CDR1 LNHDA and CDR2 SQIVND (reference sequence). DNA for the CDR3: TGTGCCAGTAGTACCGAGAGGACAGGGGGCTGGGGCTACACCTTC. Amino acid sequence: CASSTERTGGWGYTF.

This chain's CDR3 is CASSLTGTSEYEQYF. The CDR3 DNA follows: TGTGCCAGCAGCTTAACCGGGACTAGCGAATACGAGCAGTACTTC. This chain uses TRBV7-9 with TRBJ2-7, with TRBD2 matching 10 bases. CDR3 length equals 15 residues. V lost 2 bases to trimming and J lost 4 bases; unmatched junction nucleotides: 5. Germline values: CDR1 SEHNR, CDR2 FQNEAQ (reference sequence).

The J gene is TRBJ2-4, the V gene TRBV4-2; 10 nucleotides agree with TRBD1. CDR1 is LGHNA and CDR2 is YNFKEQ in the germline V gene. The CDR3 is 15 amino acids. The V gene end was trimmed by 5 bases and the J gene end by 3 bases; junction bases not matched to a gene: 4. DNA of the CDR3: TGTGCCAGCAGCGGGACAGGGGACTTCAAAAACATTCAGTACTTC. It encodes CASSGTGDFKNIQYF.

This chain uses TRBV13 with TRBJ2-7; 7 bases align to TRBD2. V gave up 5 bases and J gave up 5 bases; unmatched junction bases: 21. The CDR3 is made up of 18 amino acids. CDR1 is PRHDT, CDR2 FYEKMQ, per germline (reference sequence). CDR3 sequence reads: CASSPDQVSPTSRHEQYF. As DNA, the CDR3 is TGTGCCAGCAGCCCCGATCAGGTCAGCCCGACTAGCCGGCACGAGCAGTACTTC.

The J gene is TRBJ2-5, the V gene TRBV18; TRBD2 matches 13 bases. The length of the CDR3 is 16 residues. Looked up from germline, CDR1 is KGHSH and CDR2 is LQKENI. V lost 0 bases to trimming and J lost 7 bases; unmatched junction nucleotides: 5. Written as DNA, the CDR3 is TGTGCCAGCTCACCACCGGGACTAGCGGGACCTCCGACCCAGTACTTC. It specifies CASSPPGLAGPPTQYF.

CDR3 residues: CASSLVTGGNSPLHF. The CDR3 DNA is TGTGCCAGCAGCTTGGTCACAGGAGGCAATTCACCCCTCCACTTT. The V gene is TRBV5-6, the J gene TRBJ1-6; the D gene is possibly TRBD1 (5 bases). CDR3 size: 15 residues. Germline V gives CDR1 SGHDT, CDR2 YYEEEE. Trimming left V 0 bases short and J 7 bases short, with 11 bases between.

The chain joins TRBV6-1 to TRBJ1-1; D is uncertain. V was cut by 2 bases and J by 0 bases, with 4 bases left in between. Germline assignment: CDR1 MNHNS and CDR2 SASEGT. This CDR3 spans 13 amino acids. As DNA, the CDR3 is TGTGCCAGCAGTGAAAGCCTGAACACTGAAGCTTTCTTT. It yields the protein CASSESLNTEAFF.

This clone was recorded once. This chain joins TRBV6-5 and TRBJ1-3; D is perhaps TRBD1 (6 bases). This CDR3 comprises 15 residues. V lost 6 bases and J lost 4, with 16 bases in between. Germline-derived CDR1 and CDR2 are MNHEY and SVGAGI. CDR3 in DNA: TGTGCCAGCAGCGCCCGCAACAGGGCAGGAAACACCATATATTTT. Translating gives CASSARNRAGNTIYF.

J is TRBJ2-7 and V is TRBV11-2; tentatively, D is TRBD1 (5 bases). CDR3 size: 13 residues. Trimming stripped 4 bases from V and 2 bases from J, with 9 bases between. Germline CDR1 and CDR2: SGHAT and FQNNGV. The CDR3 DNA is TGTGCCAGCAGCTCAGGGTTAACCTACGAGCAGTACTTC. Its protein is CASSSGLTYEQYF.

V usage is TRBV5-1 and J usage is TRBJ2-1, with TRBD1 matching 12 bases. This CDR3 has 16 residues. J gave up 7 bases and V 4 bases, and 9 bases lay outside the gene matches. Germline CDR1 is SGHRS and CDR2 is YFSETQ. The DNA of the CDR3 is TGCGCCAGCAGCATAAGGGACAGGGGGCCTGGAAATGAGCAGTTCTTC. Protein: CASSIRDRGPGNEQFF.

As concerns this clone: In the same sample, other DNA sequences code for this CDR3. The rearrangement uses TRBV4-1 and TRBJ2-1; D is undetermined. The CDR3 totals 13 residues. Trimming removed 5 bases from V and 2 bases from J, with 7 bases in between. Germline CDR1 MGHRA, CDR2 YSYEKL. DNA of the CDR3: TGCGCCAGCAGCACGGGCACCTACAATGAGCAGTTCTTC. Protein: CASSTGTYNEQFF.

This chain links TRBV4-1 with TRBJ1-5; TRBD1 agrees at 7 bases. Germline assignment: CDR1 MGHRA and CDR2 YSYEKL. The CDR3 length is 15 residues. V lost 4 bases to trimming and J lost 2 bases; unmatched junction nucleotides: 5. CDR3 DNA: TGCGCCAGCAGCCCAGGGACAGATCGCAATCAGCCCCAGCATTTT. It specifies CASSPGTDRNQPQHF.

The count of this clone is one. The chain couples TRBV7-9 to TRBJ1-4; the D is unclear. The CDR3 consists of 14 residues. The V end lost 4 bases, the J end lost 5 bases, and 11 bases lay between the germline ends. Germline V CDR1 and CDR2: SEHNR, FQNEAQ (reference sequence). CDR3 in amino acids: CASSSTAFNEKLFF. The CDR3 nucleotides read TGTGCCAGCAGCTCCACAGCATTCAATGAAAAACTGTTTTTT.

V gene TRBV11-3 combines with J gene TRBJ2-2; 7 bases line up with TRBD1. The ends lost 3 bases at V and 6 bases at J; junction bases unmatched: 4. This CDR3 region has 14 residues. Germline V gene lookup returns CDR1 SGHNT and CDR2 YENEEA. For the CDR3, the DNA is TGTGCCAGCAGCTTCAGCAGGGGGTCCGGGGAGCTGTTTTTT. Translated: CASSFSRGSGELFF.

This chain connects TRBV19 to TRBJ2-2; 7 positions match TRBD1. This CDR3 is 13 amino acids long. Germline V gene sequence: CDR1 LNHDA, CDR2 SQIVND (reference sequence). The V gene end was trimmed by 9 bases and the J gene end by 4 bases; junction bases not matched to a gene: 5. The CDR3 reads CASEGQPTGELFF. The CDR3 DNA follows: TGTGCCAGCGAGGGACAGCCCACCGGGGAGCTGTTTTTT.

There are a few counts of this clone. This rearrangement joins TRBV11-2 to TRBJ2-2; 9 positions agree with TRBD2. V gave up 2 bases and J gave up 6 bases; unmatched junction bases: 7. CDR3 length: 16 residues. CDR1 SGHAT and CDR2 FQNNGV come from the germline V gene. The CDR3 loop is CASSLFRGRASGELFF. The CDR3 DNA reads as TGTGCCAGCAGCTTATTTCGCGGGAGGGCCTCCGGGGAGCTGTTTTTT. The complete variable domain, with remaining parts taken from reference TRBV11-2 and TRBJ2-2, reads EAGVAQSPRYKIIEKRQSVAFWCNPISGHATLYWYQQILGQGPKLLIQFQNNGVVDDSQLPKDRFSAERLKGVDSTLKIQPAKLEDSAVYLCASSLFRGRASGELFFGEGSRLTVL.

This chain joins TRBV19 and TRBJ1-5, with D maybe TRBD1 (5 bases). CDR1 and CDR2 (germline): LNHDA, SQIVND (reference sequence). V lost 5 bases to trimming and J lost 0 bases, with 17 bases between them. The CDR3 has 17 amino acids. This CDR3 is CASSPRQGDFSNQPQHF. The CDR3 region has the DNA TGTGCCAGTAGTCCCCGGCAGGGTGACTTTAGCAATCAGCCCCAGCATTTT. The variable domain in full, completed from reference TRBV19 and TRBJ1-5, reads DGGITQSPKYLFRKEGQNVTLSCEQNLNHDAMYWYRQDPGQGLRLIYYSQIVNDFQKGDIAEGYSVSREKKESFPLTVTSAQKNPTAFYLCASSPRQGDFSNQPQHFGDGTRLSIL.

The gene calls are TRBV15 and TRBJ1-5; D unclear. CDR1 and CDR2 from the germline V gene are LNHNV and YYDKDF (reference sequence). Trimming removed 0 bases from V and 9 bases from J, with 9 bases in between. This CDR3 contains 13 residues. CDR3 sequence (DNA): TGTGCCACCAGCAGAGATCTTAATGGGCCCCAGCATTTT. Protein product: CATSRDLNGPQHF.

The chain joins TRBV5-4 to TRBJ1-1; D gene ambiguous. This CDR3 has 14 amino acids. Trimming pared 5 bases from V and 1 base from J, leaving 12 bases between. Germline CDR1 and CDR2: SGHNT and YYREEE (reference sequence). The CDR3 region is CASSFGPGNTEAFF. The DNA of the CDR3 is TGTGCCAGCAGTTTCGGCCCCGGGAACACTGAAGCTTTCTTT.

This clone occurred once. The J gene is TRBJ2-2, the V gene TRBV27; 12 bases fit TRBD1. The CDR3 spans 16 residues. Looked up from germline, CDR1 is MNHEY and CDR2 is SMNVEV (reference sequence). The V gene end was trimmed by 4 bases and the J gene end by 6 bases; junction bases not matched to a gene: 6. The CDR3 reads CASSWGTGGRSGELFF. DNA for the CDR3: TGTGCCAGCAGTTGGGGGACAGGGGGCAGGTCCGGGGAGCTGTTTTTT.